The rows below give T cell receptor beta chains drawn from one sample of a study of blood T cell repertoires in COVID-19. Profiled with immunoSEQ multiplex PCR; TCRdb holds only in-frame clones, not every one. This sample has some 250,000 clones, with around 87% found just once. Input material: peripheral blood. All receptors come from a woman in her 70s with active or convalescent COVID-19. The conserved cysteine and the conserved F or W are not part of the CDR3 here. Fields, in order: V gene, J gene, CDR3 protein.

>TRBV3-1/TRBV3-2|TRBJ2-2
ASSPTVTGELF
>TRBV24-1|TRBJ1-1
ATSDATVNTEAF
>TRBV6-6|TRBJ1-2
ASSYSSPGGGYT
>TRBV5-1|TRBJ1-1
ASSLPGNTEAF
>TRBV7-8|TRBJ2-7
ASSLSMGTSGYEQY
>TRBV6-5|TRBJ2-3
ASSKGLGADTQY
>TRBV11-2|TRBJ2-7
ASSIAYEQY
>TRBV27|TRBJ1-2
ASRMTGHYVGYT
>TRBV18|TRBJ2-5
ASSPLAGDAETQY
>TRBV20-1|TRBJ2-3
SASVGLGDTQY
>TRBV3-1/TRBV3-2|TRBJ2-1
ASSQSLAGIAEQF
>TRBV5-6|TRBJ2-7
ASSLGGYEQY
>TRBV21-1|TRBJ2-3
ASSKAQRGRPRDTQY
>TRBV19|TRBJ1-5
ASSSLARAQH
>TRBV2|TRBJ1-2
ASWEDMTNYGYT
>TRBV6-2/TRBV6-3|TRBJ1-6
ASSQQGVNILPLH
>TRBV9|TRBJ2-2
ASSVDIQASGELF
>TRBV19|TRBJ2-4
ASTPDRTGNIQY
>TRBV11-3|TRBJ1-2
ASSLVRGDGYT
>TRBV10-3|TRBJ1-2
AISPGQGRYT
>TRBV11-3|TRBJ2-1
ASSLNRGSYNEQF
>TRBV29-1|TRBJ1-1
SGEGRLNTEAF
>TRBV5-5|TRBJ1-2
ASSGGQADYGYT
>TRBV19|TRBJ1-4
ASSHRGWGEKLF
>TRBV2|TRBJ1-5
ASRDSSQPQH
>TRBV25-1|TRBJ1-1
ASRTHRLGILDTEAF
>TRBV29-1|TRBJ1-1
SVKPGQGNTEAF
>TRBV10-3|TRBJ1-1
AINQQGLNTEAF
>TRBV24-1|TRBJ1-4
ANHAAFATNEKLF